This note documents a single TCR beta chain sequence. Antigen specificity is unknown. This may be a read error: a much more frequent sequence differs by one nucleotide. TCRdb used MiXCR to reprocess the reads, holding one entry per CDR3 protein. The sample contains 60,000 to 70,000 distinct CDR3 sequences, around 20% of which appear only once. Per germline, CDR1 MNHNS and CDR2 SASEGT. This CDR3 comprises 16 residues. The data derive from a study of lung T cells in sarcoidosis with Löfgren's syndrome. In the study overall: In sarcoidosis, CD4+ T cells accumulate in bronchoalveolar lavage fluid. Whole-study results and caveats: These T cells were suggested, not shown, to recognize a putative antigen. Shared TRAV12-1 and TRBV2 CDR3 motifs across Löfgren's syndrome patients reportedly suggested public CD4+ TCRs. TRAV12-1 and TRBV2 were reportedly most expanded in Löfgren's patients.

Sequencing input: CD4+ T cells from PBMCs. This receptor was obtained from a human donor with sarcoidosis (Löfgren's syndrome or another form), or a control subject (not recorded which). This chain connects TRBV6-1 to TRBJ1-3, with TRBD1 matching over 10 bases. CDR3 bases: TGTGCCAGCACCAGACAGGGGGCAGTGTCTGGAAACTCCATATATTTT. It codes for CASTRQGAVSGNSIYF.